What follows are 27 T cell receptor beta chains derived from one specimen sequenced in a study of CD8 T cells in ankylosing spondylitis. Study-level findings and limits: Ankylosing spondylitis blood appeared to carry a characteristic TCR beta motif of roughly eight highly homologous variants.

Their specific antigens are unknown. From the 5' RACE reads, TCRdb called clonotypes with MiXCR, one entry per CDR3 protein. The sample comprises roughly 400,000 distinct CDR3 sequences, 20% to 25% of which are singletons, and roughly 16% rests with the top ten. The sample was blood, either unsorted or a sorted T cell fraction (not recorded which). These receptors all stem from a male donor with ankylosing spondylitis.

This clonotype turned up a few times. The chain recombines TRBV5-1 with TRBJ1-2; 9 nucleotides align to TRBD1. Germline-derived CDR1 and CDR2 are SGHRS and YFSETQ. V lost 4 bases to trimming and J lost 4 bases; unmatched junction nucleotides: 11. This CDR3 is built from 16 residues. The CDR3 sequence is CASSAGQGRRAYGYTF. DNA of the CDR3: TGCGCCAGCAGCGCGGGACAGGGAAGACGGGCCTATGGCTACACCTTC.

The chain joins TRBV28 to TRBJ2-1; TRBD2 matches at 8 bases. Germline CDR1 is MDHEN and CDR2 is SYDVKM. V lost 2 bases to trimming and J lost 7 bases; unmatched junction nucleotides: 16. The CDR3 runs 18 residues. CDR3 sequence: CASSLLVAGRITGNEQFF. In DNA, the CDR3 is TGTGCCAGCAGTTTACTTGTAGCGGGAAGGATCACGGGGAATGAGCAGTTCTTC.

J is TRBJ2-1 and V is TRBV4-1; D perhaps matches TRBD2 (5 bases). This CDR3 comprises 15 residues. The germline V gene has CDR1 MGHRA and CDR2 YSYEKL. V lost 0 bases and J lost 11, with 17 bases in between. The CDR3 sequence is CASSQDRLGIGKQFF. The CDR3 DNA reads as TGCGCCAGCAGCCAAGACAGGCTCGGGATCGGCAAGCAGTTCTTC.

This clonotype was recorded a few times. The CDR3 DNA follows: TGTGCCAGCAGTTACGGCAGGGCATCTGGAAACACCATATATTTT. It translates to CASSYGRASGNTIYF. The chain uses TRBV6-5 and TRBJ1-3; D might be TRBD1 (5 bases). The germline V gene encodes CDR1 MNHEY and CDR2 SVGAGI. The V and J ends lost 2 bases and 1 base respectively, with 9 bases between them. The CDR3 has 15 residues.

This clonotype came up a few times. The CDR3 loop is CASSVEEGTEAFF. CDR3 nucleotides: TGTGCCAGCAGTGTCGAAGAGGGTACTGAAGCTTTCTTT. The rearrangement uses TRBV6-4 and TRBJ1-1; D is ambiguous. V was shortened by 4 bases and J by 5 bases, with 11 bases between the two germline ends. Germline CDR1 and CDR2: MRHNA and SNTAGT. The CDR3 runs to 13 residues.

This clonotype was picked up a small number of times. The J gene is TRBJ2-1, the V gene TRBV4-3; D remains ambiguous. V lost 0 bases to trimming and J lost 0 bases, with 6 bases between them. The CDR3 is 15 residues long. The germline V gene has CDR1 LGHNA and CDR2 YSLEER. In DNA form, the CDR3 reads TGCGCCAGCAGCCAAGATCGGCGCTCCTACAATGAGCAGTTCTTC. It yields the protein CASSQDRRSYNEQFF.

At least ten counts were recorded for this clonotype. The chain couples TRBV7-3 to TRBJ2-2, with D unresolved. Germline loops: CDR1 SGHTA, CDR2 FQGTGA. There are 12 residues in the CDR3. V lost 1 base and J lost 4, with 1 base in between. The CDR3, as DNA: TGTGCCAGCAGCTTAAGCACCGGGGAGCTGTTTTTT. This sequence encodes CASSLSTGELFF.

The DNA of the CDR3 is TGTGCCAGCCCGCACCGGTTATCACTAGCGAATTCCTGTGAGCAGTTCTTC. It codes for CASPHRLSLANSCEQFF. This chain uses TRBV18 with TRBJ2-1; 7 bases line up with TRBD2. From germline, CDR1 is KGHSH and CDR2 LQKENI. V gave up 8 bases and J gave up 9 bases; unmatched junction bases: 22. This CDR3 contains 17 residues.

This clonotype was seen a few times. The rearrangement uses TRBV7-2 and TRBJ1-4, with D perhaps TRBD1 (6 bases). V gave up 1 base and J gave up 14 bases, with 14 bases separating them. The CDR3 has 13 residues. Germline V gene lookup returns CDR1 SGHTA and CDR2 FQGNSA. The CDR3 coding sequence is TGTGCCAGCAGCTTAGAGGGGGTAGGCAGGCTGTTTTTT. It encodes CASSLEGVGRLFF.

In its sample, this clonotype was seen many times. The rearrangement joins TRBV20-1 to TRBJ2-5, with D possibly being TRBD2 (7 bases). From germline, CDR1 is DFQATT and CDR2 SNEGSKA (reference sequence). The ends were cut back, 0 bases at V and 5 bases at J, with 16 bases in the middle. This CDR3 has 15 amino acids. The CDR3 region is CSARDLRGGRETQYF. In DNA form, the CDR3 reads TGCAGTGCTAGAGATCTCAGGGGAGGGCGGGAGACCCAGTACTTC.

The rearrangement uses TRBV5-8 and TRBJ1-5; 8 bases map to TRBD1. The CDR3 has 15 residues. V was pared by 0 bases and J by 7 bases, with 6 bases of the junction left unmatched. Per the germline V gene, CDR1 is SGHTS and CDR2 is YDEGEE. DNA of the CDR3: TGTGCCAGCAGCTTGGCGTCGACAGGGGTGCAGCCCCAGCATTTT. It encodes CASSLASTGVQPQHF.

This clonotype has just a few counts. The rearrangement joins TRBV20-1 to TRBJ1-6; D remains unclear. There are 15 residues in the CDR3. CDR1 is DFQATT and CDR2 is SNEGSKA in the germline V gene (reference sequence). V lost 5 bases, J lost 5 bases, and 16 bases lay in between. CDR3 coding DNA: TGCAGTGCTCTGACACTCCGGTGGGATAATTCACCCCTCCACTTT. It is translated as CSALTLRWDNSPLHF.

The chain employs TRBV20-1 and TRBJ2-3; TRBD2 matches 7 bases. This CDR3 comprises 13 residues. V dropped 5 bases and J dropped 4; count of bases not matched to a gene: 6. Per the germline V gene, CDR1 is DFQATT and CDR2 is SNEGSKA (reference sequence). The CDR3 coding sequence is TGCAGTGCTCAAAGTGGGGGGGCAGATACGCAGTATTTT. The encoded protein is CSAQSGGADTQYF.

J is TRBJ2-2 and V is TRBV5-1; 12 bases agree with TRBD2. From germline, CDR1 is SGHRS and CDR2 YFSETQ. CDR3 length equals 17 residues. Trimming at V came to 0 bases and at J to 2 bases, leaving 2 bases not matched to a gene. CDR3 coding DNA: TGCGCCAGCAGCTTGGGACTAGCGGGAGATAACACCGGGGAGCTGTTTTTT. Translation: CASSLGLAGDNTGELFF.

This clonotype was recorded at least ten times. The chain recombines TRBV7-9 with TRBJ2-2, with a tentative D call TRBD2 (5 bases). The CDR3 runs to 14 residues. Trimming left V 4 bases short and J 4 bases short, with 10 bases between. Germline assignment: CDR1 SEHNR and CDR2 FQNEAQ (reference sequence). In DNA, the CDR3 is TGTGCCAGCAGCTACTCGGGGATCACCGGGGAGCTGTTTTTT. Translated: CASSYSGITGELFF.

V is TRBV6-5 and J is TRBJ2-3; no reliable D call. The V gene lost 4 bases and the J gene lost 5 bases, with 16 bases spanning the gap. The CDR3 is 15 amino acids. CDR1 is MNHEY and CDR2 is SVGAGI in the germline V gene. The CDR3 DNA sequence: TGTGCCAGCAGTTTTTCTCGACCCCTCGGAGATACGCAGTATTTT. Translated, it gives CASSFSRPLGDTQYF.

This clonotype was counted a few times. The chain couples TRBV15 to TRBJ2-7; D unclear. Germline CDR1 LNHNV, CDR2 YYDKDF (reference sequence). The CDR3 consists of 12 residues. Trimming removed 1 base at V and 4 bases at J, with 5 bases between. The CDR3 region has the DNA TGTGCCACCAGCAGAGTTGGTTACGAGCAGTACTTC. Its protein product is CATSRVGYEQYF.

This clonotype was detected ten times or more. The chain combines TRBV20-1 with TRBJ1-3; no definite D call. The CDR3 has 16 amino acids. Germline values: CDR1 DFQATT, CDR2 SNEGSKA (reference sequence). Trimming took off 0 bases at V and 0 bases at J, with 12 bases between the two ends. Written as DNA, the CDR3 is TGCAGTGCTAGAGATTTGGGAGTTGGCTCTGGAAACACCATATATTTT. Translating gives CSARDLGVGSGNTIYF.

Many counts were recorded for this clonotype. V and J are TRBV18 and TRBJ1-2, with 7 bases identical to TRBD1. The CDR3 runs to 13 residues. Germline CDR1 reads KGHSH; CDR2 reads LQKENI. V dropped 3 bases and J dropped 7; count of bases not matched to a gene: 5. The CDR3: CASSPDRVAGYTF. Written as DNA, the CDR3 is TGTGCCAGCTCACCTGACAGGGTGGCTGGCTACACCTTC.

This chain connects TRBV6-1 to TRBJ1-5; 9 bases agree with TRBD1. Germline CDR1 and CDR2: MNHNS and SASEGT. This CDR3 is built from 15 residues. Trimming at V came to 1 base and at J to 6 bases, leaving 4 bases not matched to a gene. This CDR3 reads CASSEGWTGAQPQHF. CDR3 in DNA: TGTGCCAGCAGTGAAGGCTGGACAGGGGCTCAGCCCCAGCATTTT.

The chain is built from TRBV28 and TRBJ2-1; the match to TRBD2 covers 9 bases. This CDR3 is 14 amino acids long. The V segment lost 6 bases and the J segment 8 bases; nucleotides outside the gene matches: 8. CDR1 and CDR2 from the germline V gene are MDHEN and SYDVKM. Here the CDR3 DNA reads TGTGCCAGCAGGTTAGCGGGAGTTATGGATGAGCAGTTCTTC. Translating it yields CASRLAGVMDEQFF.

The V call is TRBV25-1, the J call TRBJ1-2; D not certain. Germline CDR1 is MGHDK and CDR2 is SYGVNS. The V and J ends lost 6 bases and 10 bases respectively, with 15 bases between them. CDR3 length: 12 residues. The CDR3 loop is CASRGPEQVYTF. The CDR3 bases are TGTGCCAGCAGAGGGCCGGAGCAAGTCTACACCTTC.

This clonotype was seen more than once but under ten times. The V and J genes are TRBV9 and TRBJ2-3; possibly TRBD2 for D (5 bases). Germline loops: CDR1 SGDLS, CDR2 YYNGEE. Trimming took off 3 bases at V and 2 bases at J, with 16 bases between the two ends. This CDR3 comprises 16 residues. The CDR3 DNA reads as TGTGCCAGCAGCGGACGTTTTAGCGCAAACACAGATACGCAGTATTTT. Translated, it gives CASSGRFSANTDTQYF. The variable domain in full, completed from reference TRBV9 and TRBJ2-3, reads DSGVTQTPKHLITATGQRVTLRCSPRSGDLSVYWYQQSLDQGLQFLIQYYNGEERAKGNILERFSAQQFPDLHSELNLSSLELGDSALYFCASSGRFSANTDTQYFGPGTRLTVL.

This clonotype was seen a few times. The genes are TRBV5-1 and TRBJ2-7; TRBD1 or TRBD2 may be the D gene (5 bases each). V was clipped by 2 bases and J by 1 base, with 13 bases between them. This CDR3 contains 15 residues. Germline CDR1 is SGHRS and CDR2 is YFSETQ. This chain's CDR3 is CASSFEGRGSYEQYF. In DNA, the CDR3 is TGCGCCAGCAGCTTCGAGGGGCGTGGGTCCTACGAGCAGTACTTC.

The chain uses TRBV20-1 and TRBJ2-1; 10 bases are a match to TRBD2. The germline CDR1 and CDR2 sequences are DFQATT and SNEGSKA (reference sequence). The V segment lost 6 bases and the J segment 7 bases; nucleotides outside the gene matches: 6. The CDR3 totals 13 residues. CDR3 residues: CSAPPSGSNEQFF. CDR3 sequence (DNA): TGCAGTGCGCCTCCTAGCGGGAGTAATGAGCAGTTCTTC.

The chain links TRBV7-2 to TRBJ2-6, with D unresolved. Germline V gene sequence: CDR1 SGHTA, CDR2 FQGNSA. The CDR3 loop spans 16 amino acids. The V and J ends lost 1 base and 2 bases respectively, with 9 bases between them. CDR3 nucleotide sequence: TGTGCCAGCAGCTTAGTAGGGAACCCTGGGGCCAACGTCCTGACTTTC. It specifies CASSLVGNPGANVLTF.

This clonotype was seen only a few times. The chain couples TRBV27 to TRBJ2-3; maybe TRBD2 (6 bases). The V end was cut by 10 bases, the J end by 0 bases, with 14 bases between. There are 14 residues in the CDR3. Germline V gives CDR1 MNHEY, CDR2 SMNVEV (reference sequence). As DNA, the CDR3 is TGTGCCACTACTAGCATTGGCAGCACAGATACGCAGTATTTT. It translates to CATTSIGSTDTQYF.